Below are 16 T cell receptor beta chains sequenced from a single sample in a study of cytomegalovirus exposure and HLA in healthy donors. PCR used 60 Vbeta primers and 13 Jbeta primers. This table comes from immunoSEQ multiplex PCR, and its TCRdb copy is limited to in-frame clones, with some not included. The profile covers fewer than 120,000 clones, with approximately 84% appearing a single time and approximately 2% taken by the ten largest. The sequenced material came from PBMCs. The source of these receptors is a man aged 35 to 55 in good health and CMV-seronegative.

CDR3 in amino acids: CASSLKSWAGGELFF. The CDR3 bases are TGCGCCAGCAGCTTGAAGTCATGGGCCGGCGGGGAGCTGTTTTTT. J is TRBJ2-2 and V is TRBV5-1; D is uncertain. V was clipped by 1 base and J by 7 bases, with 14 bases between them. CDR1 and CDR2 from the germline V gene are SGHRS and YFSETQ. CDR3 length: 15 amino acids. The variable domain in full, completed from reference TRBV5-1 and TRBJ2-2, reads KAGVTQTPRYLIKTRGQQVTLSCSPISGHRSVSWYQQTPGQGLQFLFEYFSETQRNKGNFPGRFSGRQFSNSRSEMNVSTLELGDSALYLCASSLKSWAGGELFFGEGSRLTVL.

This chain links TRBV5-5 with TRBJ1-3, with TRBD1 matching 10 bases. CDR1 is SGHKS and CDR2 is YYEKEE in the germline V gene (reference sequence). V was pared by 4 bases and J by 3 bases, with 4 bases of the junction left unmatched. The CDR3 runs to 15 residues. Written as DNA, the CDR3 is TGTGCCAGCAGCACGACAGGGGGCGGTGGAAACACCATATATTTT. Translating it yields CASSTTGGGGNTIYF.

The table lists this clone with a few counts. This rearrangement joins TRBV25-1 to TRBJ1-4, with 7 bases that match TRBD1. CDR3 length equals 14 residues. Trimming took 3 bases from V and 8 from J; bases not matched to a gene: 6. From germline, CDR1 is MGHDK and CDR2 SYGVNS. CDR3 in amino acids: CASSDTGQREKLFF. CDR3 coding DNA: TGTGCCAGCAGTGATACGGGACAGCGCGAAAAACTGTTTTTT. The full variable domain, rest sourced from reference TRBV25-1 and TRBJ1-4, is EADIYQTPRYLVIGTGKKITLECSQTMGHDKMYWYQQDPGMELHLIHYSYGVNSTEKGDLSSESTVSRIRTEHFPLTLESARPSHTSQYLCASSDTGQREKLFFGSGTQLSVL.

The rearrangement uses TRBV4-1 and TRBJ1-6; a possible D gene is TRBD1 (5 bases). This CDR3 contains 13 residues. Trimming stripped 0 bases from V and 9 bases from J, with 6 bases between. In germline, CDR1 is MGHRA, CDR2 YSYEKL. The CDR3 DNA sequence: TGCGCCAGCAGCCAAGAAAGGGGTTCACCCCTCCACTTT. This translates into CASSQERGSPLHF.

The chain couples TRBV4-3 to TRBJ2-1; D is unclear. The CDR3 runs 14 residues. In germline, CDR1 is LGHNA, CDR2 YSLEER. The germline V and J ends were trimmed by 0 bases and 4 bases, with 7 bases remaining between them. Written as DNA, the CDR3 is TGCGCCAGCAGCCAAGAGAGGTGGTACAATGAGCAGTTCTTC. It translates to CASSQERWYNEQFF.

The V gene is TRBV5-1, the J gene TRBJ2-3, with TRBD2 matching over 8 bases. Germline lookup yields CDR1 SGHRS and CDR2 YFSETQ. The CDR3 runs 13 residues. The junction had 3 bases not matched to a gene; V was cut back by 4 bases and J by 5 bases. This chain's CDR3 is CASSAGGGDTQYF. The CDR3 region has the DNA TGCGCCAGCAGCGCGGGGGGCGGAGATACGCAGTATTTT.

The J gene is TRBJ1-2, the V gene TRBV6-4; D is possibly TRBD1 (5 bases). Between the trimmed V and J ends, which lost 0 bases and 4 bases, there was a span of 9 bases. Germline V gene data show CDR1 as MRHNA and CDR2 as SNTAGT. The CDR3 contains 14 residues. Written as DNA, the CDR3 is TGTGCCAGCAGTGACTCGAGCAGGGCCTATGGCTACACCTTC. This translates into CASSDSSRAYGYTF.

The chain recombines TRBV27 with TRBJ2-7, with 9 bases that match TRBD1. With V trimmed by 6 bases and J by 3 bases, 6 bases remained unmatched. Germline CDR1 reads MNHEY; CDR2 reads SMNVEV (reference sequence). The CDR3 loop spans 14 amino acids. This chain's CDR3 is CASRTGTGNYEQYF. Here the CDR3 DNA reads TGTGCCAGCAGGACCGGGACAGGGAACTACGAGCAGTACTTC.

The chain employs TRBV28 and TRBJ1-1; D unclear. Germline CDR1 and CDR2: MDHEN and SYDVKM. CDR3 length: 19 residues. V lost 5 bases to trimming and J lost 1 base, with 26 bases between them. CDR3 DNA: TGTGCCAGCAGTCTGATCCTAACAGTGGGCCCGCTACGGAACACTGAAGCTTTCTTT. Translated, it gives CASSLILTVGPLRNTEAFF.

This clone is a singleton in its sample. The chain uses TRBV30 and TRBJ1-1, with TRBD1 matching over 8 bases. Per germline, CDR1 GTSNPN and CDR2 SVGIG (reference sequence). The length of the CDR3 is 15 residues. V shed 2 bases, J shed 1 base, and the junction held 6 bases outside the gene matches. CDR3: CAWSSADRENTEAFF. In nucleotides, the CDR3 is TGTGCCTGGAGTTCAGCGGACAGGGAGAACACTGAAGCTTTCTTT.

The rearrangement uses TRBV13 and TRBJ1-2, with a weak D call TRBD1 (5 bases). Germline values: CDR1 PRHDT, CDR2 FYEKMQ (reference sequence). The CDR3 runs to 14 residues. V was trimmed by 0 bases and J by 6 bases, leaving 11 bases between them. The CDR3 protein is CASSLGPGLDGYTF. CDR3 sequence (DNA): TGTGCCAGCAGCTTAGGGCCAGGGCTGGATGGCTACACCTTC.

V usage is TRBV7-2 and J usage is TRBJ1-2, with 7 nucleotides matching TRBD1. Germline V gene lookup returns CDR1 SGHTA and CDR2 FQGNSA. There are 12 residues in the CDR3. V lost 7 bases to trimming and J lost 8 bases; unmatched junction nucleotides: 7. CDR3: CASTIGTEGYTF. CDR3 DNA sequence: TGTGCCAGCACCATAGGGACAGAAGGCTACACCTTC.

The CDR3 protein is CASSPQGSSYEQYF. CDR3 DNA sequence: TGTGCCAGCAGCCCCCAGGGATCCTCCTACGAGCAGTACTTC. The chain has TRBV4-2 and TRBJ2-7; D may be TRBD1 (5 bases). CDR1 is LGHNA, CDR2 YNFKEQ, per germline. The CDR3 has 14 residues. V lost 4 bases and J 0 bases, leaving 10 bases between the germline ends.

The genes are TRBV28 and TRBJ1-5; no definite D call. Germline CDR1 and CDR2: MDHEN and SYDVKM. This CDR3 has 15 amino acids. Trimming took off 1 base at V and 0 bases at J, with 7 bases between the two ends. The CDR3 nucleotides are TGTGCCAGCAGTTTATCGGCGGGTAGCAATCAGCCCCAGCATTTT. Translating it yields CASSLSAGSNQPQHF.

The V call is TRBV14, the J call TRBJ1-2, with D uncertain. CDR1 and CDR2 (germline): SGHDN, FVKESK. The V and J ends lost 4 bases and 4 bases respectively, with 10 bases between them. This CDR3 region has 13 residues. The CDR3 spells CASSRTQFYGYTF. As DNA, the CDR3 is TGTGCCAGCAGCCGTACACAGTTCTATGGCTACACCTTC.

CDR3 coding DNA: TGTGCCAGCAGCCCCCTACCAGGGGATCATCAGCCCCAGCATTTT. Protein: CASSPLPGDHQPQHF. The chain employs TRBV21-1 and TRBJ1-5; TRBD1 is the table's D call and was not checked against the DNA. TRBV21-1 is marked as a pseudogene. The CDR3 runs 15 residues.